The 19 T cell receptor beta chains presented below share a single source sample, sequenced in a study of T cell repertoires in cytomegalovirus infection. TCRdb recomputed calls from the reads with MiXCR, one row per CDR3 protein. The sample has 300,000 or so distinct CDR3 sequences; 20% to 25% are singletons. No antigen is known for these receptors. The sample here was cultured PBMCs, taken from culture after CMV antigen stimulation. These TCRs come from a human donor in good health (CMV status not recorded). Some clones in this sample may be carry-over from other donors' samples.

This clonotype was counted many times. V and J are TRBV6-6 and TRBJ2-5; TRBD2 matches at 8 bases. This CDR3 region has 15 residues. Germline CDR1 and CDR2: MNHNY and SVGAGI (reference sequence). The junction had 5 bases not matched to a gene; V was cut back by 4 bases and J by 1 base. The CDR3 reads CASSSLAGTQETQYF. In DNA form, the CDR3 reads TGTGCCAGCAGTTCTCTAGCGGGCACCCAAGAGACCCAGTACTTC.

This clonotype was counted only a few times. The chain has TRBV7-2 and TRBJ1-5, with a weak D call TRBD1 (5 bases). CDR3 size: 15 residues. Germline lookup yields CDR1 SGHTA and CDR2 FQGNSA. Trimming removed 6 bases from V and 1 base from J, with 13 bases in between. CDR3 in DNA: TGTGCCAGCAGATCTACCGGGGCCAGCAATCAGCCCCAGCATTTT. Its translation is CASRSTGASNQPQHF.

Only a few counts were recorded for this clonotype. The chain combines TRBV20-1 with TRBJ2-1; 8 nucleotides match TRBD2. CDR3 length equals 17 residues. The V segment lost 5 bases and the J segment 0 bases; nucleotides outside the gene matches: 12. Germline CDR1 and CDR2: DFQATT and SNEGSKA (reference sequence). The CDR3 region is CSASPPGLAGSYNEQFF. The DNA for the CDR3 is TGCAGTGCTTCCCCCCCCGGGCTAGCGGGCTCCTACAATGAGCAGTTCTTC.

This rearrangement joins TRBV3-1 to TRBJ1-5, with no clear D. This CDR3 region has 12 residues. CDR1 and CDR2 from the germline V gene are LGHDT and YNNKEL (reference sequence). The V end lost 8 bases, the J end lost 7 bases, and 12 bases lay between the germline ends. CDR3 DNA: TGTGCCAGCGGATCCCGCCTGCAGCCCCAGCATTTT. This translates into CASGSRLQPQHF.

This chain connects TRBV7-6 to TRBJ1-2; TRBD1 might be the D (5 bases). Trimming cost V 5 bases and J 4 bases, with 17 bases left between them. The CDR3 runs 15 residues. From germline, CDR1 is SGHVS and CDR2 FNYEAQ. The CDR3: CASSPSPGDSYGYTF. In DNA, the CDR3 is TGTGCCAGCAGCCCCTCCCCGGGGGACTCCTATGGCTACACCTTC. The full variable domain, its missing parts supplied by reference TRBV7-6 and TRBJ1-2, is GAGVSQSPRYKVTKRGQDVALRCDPISGHVSLYWYRQALGQGPEFLTYFNYEAQQDKSGLPNDRFSAERPEGSISTLTIQRTEQRDSAMYRCASSPSPGDSYGYTFGSGTRLTVV.

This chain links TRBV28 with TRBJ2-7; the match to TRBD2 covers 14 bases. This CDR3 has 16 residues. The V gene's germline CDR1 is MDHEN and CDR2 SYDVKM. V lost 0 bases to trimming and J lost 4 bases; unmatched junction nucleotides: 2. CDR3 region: CASSLWGTSGSYEQYF. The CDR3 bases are TGTGCCAGCAGTTTATGGGGGACTAGCGGGAGTTACGAGCAGTACTTC.

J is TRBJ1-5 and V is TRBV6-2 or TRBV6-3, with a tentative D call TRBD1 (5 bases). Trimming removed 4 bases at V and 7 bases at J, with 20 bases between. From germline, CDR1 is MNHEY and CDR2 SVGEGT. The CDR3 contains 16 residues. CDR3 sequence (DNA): TGTGCCAGCAGTTTACTCCCGGGACCTGGTGGGCAGCCCCAGCATTTT. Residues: CASSLLPGPGGQPQHF.

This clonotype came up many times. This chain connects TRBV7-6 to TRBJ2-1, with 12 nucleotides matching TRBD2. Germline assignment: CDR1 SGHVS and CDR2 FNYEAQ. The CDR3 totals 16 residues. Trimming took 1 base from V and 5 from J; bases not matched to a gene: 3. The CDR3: CASSLVRTSGDNEQFF. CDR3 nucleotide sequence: TGTGCCAGCAGCTTAGTCCGGACTAGCGGGGACAATGAGCAGTTCTTC.

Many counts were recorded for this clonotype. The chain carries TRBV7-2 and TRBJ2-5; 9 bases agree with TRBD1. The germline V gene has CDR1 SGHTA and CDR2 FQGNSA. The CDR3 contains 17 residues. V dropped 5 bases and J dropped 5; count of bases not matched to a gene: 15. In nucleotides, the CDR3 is TGTGCCAGCAGCCGCCCATCCGGGACAGGGTATTCGGAGACCCAGTACTTC. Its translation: CASSRPSGTGYSETQYF.

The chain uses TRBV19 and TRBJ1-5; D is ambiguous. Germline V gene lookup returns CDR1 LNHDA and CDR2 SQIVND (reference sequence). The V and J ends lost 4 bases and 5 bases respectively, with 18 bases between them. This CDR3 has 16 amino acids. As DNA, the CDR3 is TGTGCCAGTAGTACGCTACGGGTAACCGATGATCAGCCCCAGCATTTT. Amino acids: CASSTLRVTDDQPQHF.

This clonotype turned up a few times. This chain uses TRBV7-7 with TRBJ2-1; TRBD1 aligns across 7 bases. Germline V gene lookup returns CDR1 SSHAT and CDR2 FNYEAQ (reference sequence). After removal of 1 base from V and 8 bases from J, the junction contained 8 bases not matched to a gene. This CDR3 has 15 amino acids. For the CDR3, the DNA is TGTGCCAGCAGCTTAGGTACAGGGGTGTTTGATGAGCAGTTCTTC. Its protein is CASSLGTGVFDEQFF.

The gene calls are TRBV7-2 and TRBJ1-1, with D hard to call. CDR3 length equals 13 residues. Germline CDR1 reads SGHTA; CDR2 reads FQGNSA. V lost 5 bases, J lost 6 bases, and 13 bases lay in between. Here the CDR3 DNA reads TGTGCCAGCAGCCAGAACTTAGTCTCTGAAGCTTTCTTT. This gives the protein CASSQNLVSEAFF. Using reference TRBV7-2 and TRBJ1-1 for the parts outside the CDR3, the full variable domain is GAGVSQSPSNKVTEKGKDVELRCDPISGHTALYWYRQSLGQGLEFLIYFQGNSAPDKSGLPSDRFSAERTGGSVSTLTIQRTQQEDSAVYLCASSQNLVSEAFFGQGTRLTVV.

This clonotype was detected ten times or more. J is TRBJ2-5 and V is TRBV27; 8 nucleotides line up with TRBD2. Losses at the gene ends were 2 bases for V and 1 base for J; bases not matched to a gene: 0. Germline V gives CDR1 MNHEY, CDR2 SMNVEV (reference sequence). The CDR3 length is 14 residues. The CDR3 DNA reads TGTGCCAGCAGTTTAGCGGGGGGCCAAGAGACCCAGTACTTC. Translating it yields CASSLAGGQETQYF.

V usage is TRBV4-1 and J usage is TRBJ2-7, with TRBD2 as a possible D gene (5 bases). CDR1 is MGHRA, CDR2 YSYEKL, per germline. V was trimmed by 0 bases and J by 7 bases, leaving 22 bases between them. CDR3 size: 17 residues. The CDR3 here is CASSQDPPGGPLGEQYF. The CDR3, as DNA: TGCGCCAGCAGCCAAGACCCCCCCGGAGGTCCCTTGGGAGAGCAGTACTTC.

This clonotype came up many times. The CDR3: CASIPSNSGFSREDTEAFF. DNA of the CDR3: TGTGCCAGCATCCCCTCGAACTCGGGATTTTCCCGCGAGGACACTGAAGCTTTCTTT. The rearrangement uses TRBV7-2 and TRBJ1-1; D not resolved. Germline CDR1 and CDR2: SGHTA and FQGNSA. CDR3 length equals 19 residues. The V and J ends lost 7 bases and 3 bases respectively, with 30 bases between them.

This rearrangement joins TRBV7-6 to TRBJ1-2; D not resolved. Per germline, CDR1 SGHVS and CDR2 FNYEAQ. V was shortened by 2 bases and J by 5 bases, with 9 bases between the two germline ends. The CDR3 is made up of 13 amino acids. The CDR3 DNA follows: TGTGCCAGCAGCTTAAGTTCCGATTATGGCTACACCTTC. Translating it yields CASSLSSDYGYTF.

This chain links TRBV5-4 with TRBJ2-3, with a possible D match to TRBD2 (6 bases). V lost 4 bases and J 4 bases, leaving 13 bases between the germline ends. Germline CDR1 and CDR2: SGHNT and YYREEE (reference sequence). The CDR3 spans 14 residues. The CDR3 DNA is TGTGCCAGCAGCCCCGGGACTCACCCAGATACGCAGTATTTT. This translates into CASSPGTHPDTQYF.

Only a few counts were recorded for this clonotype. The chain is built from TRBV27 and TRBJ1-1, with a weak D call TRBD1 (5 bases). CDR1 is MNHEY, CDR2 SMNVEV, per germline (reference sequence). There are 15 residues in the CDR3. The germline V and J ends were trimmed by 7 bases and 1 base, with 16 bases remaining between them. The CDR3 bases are TGTGCCAGCATTCATCGGCGACAGCCGAACACTGAAGCTTTCTTT. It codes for CASIHRRQPNTEAFF.

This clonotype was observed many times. The CDR3 loop is CASSFLDRGWQPQHF. Here the CDR3 DNA reads TGTGCCAGCAGTTTTTTGGACAGGGGCTGGCAGCCCCAGCATTTT. The rearrangement joins TRBV28 to TRBJ1-5, with 9 bases aligning to TRBD1. V trimming: 3 bases; J trimming: 7 bases; junction bases outside the gene matches: 7. The CDR3 sequence is 15 residues long. Germline CDR1 and CDR2: MDHEN and SYDVKM.